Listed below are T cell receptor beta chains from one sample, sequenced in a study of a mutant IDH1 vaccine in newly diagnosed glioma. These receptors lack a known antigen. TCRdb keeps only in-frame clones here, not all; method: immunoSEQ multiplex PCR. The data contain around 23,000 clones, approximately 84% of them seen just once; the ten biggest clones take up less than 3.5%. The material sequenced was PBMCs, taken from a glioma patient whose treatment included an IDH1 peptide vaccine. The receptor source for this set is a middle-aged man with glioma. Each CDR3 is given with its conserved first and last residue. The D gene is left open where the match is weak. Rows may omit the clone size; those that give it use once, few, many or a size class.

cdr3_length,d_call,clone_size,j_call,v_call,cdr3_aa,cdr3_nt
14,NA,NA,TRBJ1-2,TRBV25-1,CASGKTGHPKGYTF,TGTGCCAGCGGAAAAACGGGACACCCCAAAGGCTACACCTTC
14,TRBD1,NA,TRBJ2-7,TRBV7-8,CASSLRQGSNEQYF,TGTGCCAGCAGCTTAAGACAGGGTAGCAACGAGCAGTACTTC
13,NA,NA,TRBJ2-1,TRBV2,CASSSGLGNEQFF,TGTGCCAGCAGCTCGGGACTGGGGAATGAGCAGTTCTTC
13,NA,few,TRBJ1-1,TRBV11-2,CASRPSGFFGAFF,TGTGCCAGCAGGCCTTCTGGGTTCTTTGGGGCTTTCTTT
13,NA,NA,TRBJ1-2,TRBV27,CASSRMAFYGYTF,TGTGCCAGCAGCCGGATGGCGTTCTATGGCTACACCTTC
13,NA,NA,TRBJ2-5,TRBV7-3,CASSLDPWETQYF,TGTGCCAGCAGCTTGGACCCTTGGGAGACCCAGTACTTC
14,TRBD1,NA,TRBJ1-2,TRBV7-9,CASSFYTGDGGYTF,TGTGCCAGCAGCTTCTACACAGGGGATGGGGGCTACACCTTC
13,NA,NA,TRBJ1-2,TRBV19,CASSISGPAGYTF,TGTGCCAGTAGTATATCAGGTCCTGCCGGCTACACCTTC
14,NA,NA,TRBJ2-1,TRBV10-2,CASSEWGRDNEQFF,TGCGCCAGCAGTGAATGGGGGCGGGACAATGAGCAGTTCTTC
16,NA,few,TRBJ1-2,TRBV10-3,CAIRGVSVNAGYGYTF,TGTGCCATCAGGGGGGTAAGCGTCAACGCGGGCTATGGCTACACCTTC
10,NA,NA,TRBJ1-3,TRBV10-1,CATQGNTIYF,TGCGCCACACAGGGAAACACCATATATTTT
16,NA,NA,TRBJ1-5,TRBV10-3,CAISESSLLSNQPQHF,TGTGCCATCAGTGAGTCGTCGCTGCTTAGCAATCAGCCCCAGCATTTT
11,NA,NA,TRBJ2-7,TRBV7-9,CASSHSYEQYF,TGTGCCAGCAGCCATTCCTACGAGCAGTACTTC
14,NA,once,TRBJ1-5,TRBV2,CASSVEGMGQPQHF,TGTGCCAGCAGTGTAGAAGGGATGGGTCAGCCCCAGCATTTT
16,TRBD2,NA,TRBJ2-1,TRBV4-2,CASSQAWGSGNNEQFF,TGTGCCAGCAGCCAAGCATGGGGTAGCGGGAACAATGAGCAGTTCTTC
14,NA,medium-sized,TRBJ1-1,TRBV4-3,CASSQDTLRSEAFF,TGCGCCAGCAGCCAAGATACCTTGCGGTCCGAAGCTTTCTTT
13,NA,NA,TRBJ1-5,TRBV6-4,CASSSDRYQPQHF,TGTGCCAGCAGTAGCGACAGGTATCAGCCCCAGCATTTT
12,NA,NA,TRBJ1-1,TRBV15,CATSRGGTQAFF,TGTGCCACCAGCAGAGGTGGGACTCAAGCTTTCTTT
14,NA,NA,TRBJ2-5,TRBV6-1,CASSEPGVQETQYF,TGTGCCAGCAGTGAACCCGGCGTTCAAGAGACCCAGTACTTC
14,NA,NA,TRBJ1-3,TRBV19,CASSRQSSGNTIYF,TGTGCCAGTAGTAGACAGAGCTCTGGAAACACCATATATTTT
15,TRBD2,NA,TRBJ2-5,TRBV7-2,CASSLMTSGLETQYF,TGTGCCAGCAGCTTAATGACTAGCGGGCTAGAGACCCAGTACTTC
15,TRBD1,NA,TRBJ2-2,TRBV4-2,CASSLGQGNTGELFF,TGTGCCAGCAGCCTAGGACAGGGGAACACCGGGGAGCTGTTTTTT
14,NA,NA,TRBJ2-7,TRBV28,CASSLTARAHEQYF,TGTGCCAGCAGTTTAACGGCTAGAGCCCACGAGCAGTACTTC
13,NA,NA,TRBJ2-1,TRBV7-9,CASSLEGGSEQFF,TGTGCCAGCAGCTTAGAGGGGGGGAGTGAGCAGTTCTTC
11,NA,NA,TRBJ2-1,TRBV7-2,CASSLLNEQFF,TGTGCCAGCAGCCTCCTCAATGAGCAGTTCTTC
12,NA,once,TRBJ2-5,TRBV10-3,CAISELQETQYF,TGTGCCATCAGTGAGCTCCAAGAGACCCAGTACTTC
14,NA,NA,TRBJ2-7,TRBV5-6,CASSLGSLSYEQYF,TGTGCCAGCAGCTTGGGGAGTCTCTCCTACGAGCAGTACTTC
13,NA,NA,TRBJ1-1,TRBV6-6,CASSLRPGAEAFF,TGTGCCAGCAGTCTTAGACCGGGCGCTGAAGCTTTCTTT
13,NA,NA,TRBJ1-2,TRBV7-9,CASSLGGFYGYTF,TGTGCCAGCAGCTTAGGAGGGTTCTATGGCTACACCTTC
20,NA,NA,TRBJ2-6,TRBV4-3,CASSQGVYWTAYSGANVLTF,TGCGCCAGCAGCCAAGGGGTATACTGGACAGCCTACTCTGGGGCCAACGTCCTGACTTTC
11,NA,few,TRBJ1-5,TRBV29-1,CSVPGLLPQHF,TGCAGCGTCCCGGGTCTTCTCCCTCAGCATTTT
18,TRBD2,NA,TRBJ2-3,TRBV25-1,CASSEFKVSSGSSDTQYF,TGTGCCAGCAGTGAATTTAAGGTTTCTAGCGGGAGTTCAGATACGCAGTATTTT
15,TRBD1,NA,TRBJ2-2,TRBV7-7,CASGVGTGGGGELFF,TGTGCCAGCGGAGTCGGGACAGGGGGAGGCGGGGAGCTGTTTTTT
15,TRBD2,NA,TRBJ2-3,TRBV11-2,CACGTSGTGEVSQYF,TGTGCCTGCGGGACTAGCGGGACCGGGGAGGTTTCGCAGTATTTT
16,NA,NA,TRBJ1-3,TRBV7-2,CASSSAMGGVGNTIYF,TGTGCCAGCAGCTCCGCCATGGGGGGGGTTGGAAACACCATATATTTT
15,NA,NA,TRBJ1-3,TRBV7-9,CASSRMLDGGNTIYF,TGTGCCAGCAGTCGGATGTTAGACGGTGGAAACACCATATATTTT
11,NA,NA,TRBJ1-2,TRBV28,CASGFNYGYTF,TGTGCCAGCGGGTTCAACTATGGCTACACCTTC
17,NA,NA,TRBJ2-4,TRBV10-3,CAISESIGSGTKNIQYF,TGTGCCATCAGTGAGTCGATCGGCAGTGGGACCAAAAACATTCAGTACTTC
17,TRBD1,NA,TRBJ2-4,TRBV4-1,CASSLTQGYRAKNIQYF,TGCGCCAGCAGCCTGACACAGGGGTATCGGGCCAAAAACATTCAGTACTTC
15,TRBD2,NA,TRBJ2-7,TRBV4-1,CASSQGLAGDYEQYF,TGCGCCAGCAGCCAGGGACTAGCGGGAGACTACGAGCAGTACTTC
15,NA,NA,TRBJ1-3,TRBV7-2,CASSSKGGSGNTIYF,TGTGCCAGCAGTTCGAAAGGGGGCTCTGGAAACACCATATATTTT
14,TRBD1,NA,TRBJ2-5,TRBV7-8,CASSPTGGRETQYF,TGTGCCAGCAGCCCGACAGGGGGCAGAGAGACCCAGTACTTC
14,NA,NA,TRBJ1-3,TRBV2,CASSEGTSGNTIYF,TGTGCCAGCAGTGAAGGGACTTCTGGAAACACCATATATTTT
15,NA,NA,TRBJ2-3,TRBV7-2,CASSFQLDPEVPQYF,TGTGCCAGCAGCTTTCAACTTGATCCGGAGGTCCCGCAGTATTTT
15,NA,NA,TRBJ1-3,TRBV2,CASMKRDNSGNTIYF,TGTGCCAGCATGAAGAGGGATAACTCTGGAAACACCATATATTTT
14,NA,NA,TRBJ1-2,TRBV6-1,CASSEAHGEGGYTF,TGTGCCAGCAGTGAAGCGCACGGGGAGGGTGGCTACACCTTC
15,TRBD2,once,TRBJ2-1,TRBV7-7,CASSLGTSFANEQFF,TGTGCCAGCAGCTTAGGGACTAGCTTCGCCAATGAGCAGTTCTTC
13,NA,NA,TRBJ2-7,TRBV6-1,CASSGQPTYEQYF,TGTGCCAGCAGCGGACAGCCTACCTACGAGCAGTACTTC
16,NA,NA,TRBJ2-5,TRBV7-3,CASSLNGGLSQETQYF,TGTGCCAGCAGCTTAAACGGCGGACTGTCCCAAGAGACCCAGTACTTC
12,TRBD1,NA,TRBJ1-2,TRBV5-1,CASSADRGGYTF,TGCGCCAGCAGCGCGGACAGGGGAGGCTACACCTTC
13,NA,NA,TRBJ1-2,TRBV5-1,CASSLGMNYGYTF,TGCGCCAGCAGCTTGGGCATGAACTATGGCTACACCTTC
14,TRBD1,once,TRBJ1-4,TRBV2,CASRRDREGEKLFF,TGTGCCAGCAGACGGGACAGGGAAGGGGAAAAACTGTTTTTT
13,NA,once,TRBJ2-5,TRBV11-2,CASSLSLTETQYF,TGTGCCAGCAGCTTATCCTTAACAGAGACCCAGTACTTC
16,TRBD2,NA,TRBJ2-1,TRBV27,CASSLSPSGMVGEQFF,TGTGCCAGCAGTTTATCGCCTAGCGGGATGGTGGGTGAGCAGTTCTTC